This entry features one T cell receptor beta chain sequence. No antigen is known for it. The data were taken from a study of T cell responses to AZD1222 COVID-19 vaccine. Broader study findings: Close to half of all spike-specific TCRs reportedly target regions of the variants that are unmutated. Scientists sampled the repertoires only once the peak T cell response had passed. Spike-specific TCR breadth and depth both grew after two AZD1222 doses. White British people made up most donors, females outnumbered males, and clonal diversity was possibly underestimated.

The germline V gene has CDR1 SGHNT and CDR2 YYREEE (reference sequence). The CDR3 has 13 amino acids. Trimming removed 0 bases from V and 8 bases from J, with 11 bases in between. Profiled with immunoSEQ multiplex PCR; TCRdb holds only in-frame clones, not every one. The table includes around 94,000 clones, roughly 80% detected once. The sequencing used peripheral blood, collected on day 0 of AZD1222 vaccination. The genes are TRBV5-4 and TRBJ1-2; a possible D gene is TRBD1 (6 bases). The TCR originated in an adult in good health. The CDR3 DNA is TGTGCCAGCAGCTTGGGGGGGGCGGGGGGCTACACCTTC. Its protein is CASSLGGAGGYTF.